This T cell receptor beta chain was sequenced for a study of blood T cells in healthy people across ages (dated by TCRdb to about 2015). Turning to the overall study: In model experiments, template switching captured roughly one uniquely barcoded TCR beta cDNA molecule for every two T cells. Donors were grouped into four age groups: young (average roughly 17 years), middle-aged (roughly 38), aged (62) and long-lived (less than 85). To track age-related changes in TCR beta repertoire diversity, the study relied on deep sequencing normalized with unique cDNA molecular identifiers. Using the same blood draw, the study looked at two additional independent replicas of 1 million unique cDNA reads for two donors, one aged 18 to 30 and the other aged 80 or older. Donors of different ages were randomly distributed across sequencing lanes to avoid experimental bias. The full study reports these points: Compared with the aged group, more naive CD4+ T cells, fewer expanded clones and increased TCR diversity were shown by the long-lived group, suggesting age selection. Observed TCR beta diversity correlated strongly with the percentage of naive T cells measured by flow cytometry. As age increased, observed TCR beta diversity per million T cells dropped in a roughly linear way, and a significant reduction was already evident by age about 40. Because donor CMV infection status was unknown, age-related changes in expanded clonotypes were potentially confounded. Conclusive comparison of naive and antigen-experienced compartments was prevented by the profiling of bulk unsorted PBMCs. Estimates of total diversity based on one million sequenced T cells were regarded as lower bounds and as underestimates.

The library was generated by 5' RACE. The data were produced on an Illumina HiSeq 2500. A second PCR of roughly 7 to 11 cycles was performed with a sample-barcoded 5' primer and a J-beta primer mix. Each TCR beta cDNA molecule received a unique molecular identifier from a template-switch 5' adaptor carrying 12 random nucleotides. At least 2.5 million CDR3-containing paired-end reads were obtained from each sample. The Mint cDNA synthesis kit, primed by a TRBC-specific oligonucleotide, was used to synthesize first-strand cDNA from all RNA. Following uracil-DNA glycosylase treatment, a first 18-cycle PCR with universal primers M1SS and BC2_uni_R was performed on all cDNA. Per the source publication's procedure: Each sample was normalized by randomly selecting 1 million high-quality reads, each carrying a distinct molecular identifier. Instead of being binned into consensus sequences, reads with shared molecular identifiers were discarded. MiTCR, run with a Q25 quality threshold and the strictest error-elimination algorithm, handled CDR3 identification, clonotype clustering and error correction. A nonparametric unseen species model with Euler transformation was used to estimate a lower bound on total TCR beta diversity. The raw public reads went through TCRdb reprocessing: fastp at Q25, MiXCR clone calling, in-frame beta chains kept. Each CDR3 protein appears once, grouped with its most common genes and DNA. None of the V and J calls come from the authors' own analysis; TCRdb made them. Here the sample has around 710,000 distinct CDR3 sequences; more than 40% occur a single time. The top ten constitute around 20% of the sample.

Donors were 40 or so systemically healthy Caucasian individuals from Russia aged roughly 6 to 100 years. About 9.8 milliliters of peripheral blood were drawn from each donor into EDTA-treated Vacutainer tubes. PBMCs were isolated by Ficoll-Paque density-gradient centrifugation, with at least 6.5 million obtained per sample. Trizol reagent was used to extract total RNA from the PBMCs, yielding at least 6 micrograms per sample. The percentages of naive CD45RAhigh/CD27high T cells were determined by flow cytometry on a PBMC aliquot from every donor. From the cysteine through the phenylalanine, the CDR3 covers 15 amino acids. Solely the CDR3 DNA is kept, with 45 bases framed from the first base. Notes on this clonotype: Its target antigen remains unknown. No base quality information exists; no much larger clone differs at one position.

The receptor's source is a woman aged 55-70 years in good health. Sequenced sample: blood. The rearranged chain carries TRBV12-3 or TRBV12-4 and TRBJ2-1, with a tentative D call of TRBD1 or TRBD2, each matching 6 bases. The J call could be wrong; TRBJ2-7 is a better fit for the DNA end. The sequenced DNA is TGTGCCAGCAGTTTAAGGAGGGGGGAATACAATGAGCAGTACTTC. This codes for CASSLRRGEYNEQYF.